These T cell receptor beta chains were read from a single sample in a study of cytomegalovirus exposure and HLA in healthy donors. The protocol was immunoSEQ multiplex PCR, while the TCRdb copy is restricted to in-frame clones and leaves out a portion. In all, the sample yields 75,000 to 85,000 clones. The sample comprised PBMCs. These receptors originate from a man between 45 and 60 years old in good health and CMV-seronegative. Both conserved end residues are part of each CDR3. The D gene is left open where the match is weak.

j_call cdr3_length v_call d_call cdr3_nt cdr3_aa
TRBJ1-1 18 TRBV4-1 TRBD1 TGCGCCAGCAGCCGCCTACCGGGACAGGGGCACCAGAACACTGAAGCTTTCTTT CASSRLPGQGHQNTEAFF
TRBJ1-2 17 TRBV7-2 - TGTGCCAGCAGCTTAGAGGCAGGGTATCGTGTAGGATATGGCTACACCTTC CASSLEAGYRVGYGYTF
TRBJ2-7 15 TRBV19 - TGTGCCAGTACAAGAACGGGGGGCCTCTCCTACGAGCAGTACTTC CASTRTGGLSYEQYF
TRBJ2-2 14 TRBV5-1 - TGCGCCAGCAGTACAGGGAGTATTTCCGGGGAGCTGTTTTTT CASSTGSISGELFF
TRBJ1-1 13 TRBV19 - TGTGCCAGTACAGGCGTAAGGTCGACTGAAGCTTTCTTT CASTGVRSTEAFF
TRBJ2-7 16 TRBV25-1 TRBD1 TGTGCCAGCAGTGGATATCCGGGACAGGTCTCCTACGAGCAGTACTTC CASSGYPGQVSYEQYF
TRBJ2-3 17 TRBV10-3 TRBD2 TGTGCCATCAGTGAGCCAAGAATAGCGGGGGGGCCAGATACGCAGTATTTT CAISEPRIAGGPDTQYF
TRBJ1-5 14 TRBV19 - TGTGCCAGTAGTATAGGAGGGCTTCGGCAGCCCCAGCATTTT CASSIGGLRQPQHF
TRBJ2-3 13 TRBV7-6 - TGTGCCAGTCGACAGGTTCAGGGAGATACGCAGTATTTT CASRQVQGDTQYF
TRBJ2-3 18 TRBV9 TRBD2 TGTGCCAGCAGCGTAGCTACACCGTCGGGGGGGCTGGCAGATACGCAGTATTTT CASSVATPSGGLADTQYF
TRBJ2-1 17 TRBV7-8 TRBD2 TGTGCCAGCAGCTTAATAGTAGTAGCGGGGTTCGACAATGAGCAGTTCTTC CASSLIVVAGFDNEQFF
TRBJ1-2 12 TRBV7-9 - TGTGCCAGCAGCTTAGTACTCTGGGGCTACACCTTC CASSLVLWGYTF
TRBJ2-1 13 TRBV11-2 - TGTGCCAGCAGCTTAGGGGACTCCAATGAGCAGTTCTTC CASSLGDSNEQFF
TRBJ2-2 15 TRBV27 TRBD2 TGTGCCAGCAGCCGGGGGGGCTGGGACACCGGGGAGCTGTTTTTT CASSRGGWDTGELFF
TRBJ2-7 14 TRBV18 - TGTGCCAGCTCCTGGGGGGGGGCTGACTACGAGCAGTACTTC CASSWGGADYEQYF
TRBJ1-1 14 TRBV27 - TGTGCCAGCAGTTCCCCCGGGGGGTACACTGAAGCTTTCTTT CASSSPGGYTEAFF
TRBJ2-3 19 TRBV18 - TGTGCCAGCTCTCTCTCTCGGGCCAACGTGGGAGTTCAGACAGATACGCAGTATTTT CASSLSRANVGVQTDTQYF
TRBJ2-7 15 TRBV7-2 TRBD1 TGTGCCAGCAGCTTATGGGGACAGGGGGCATGGGAGCAGTACTTC CASSLWGQGAWEQYF
TRBJ2-6 15 TRBV5-4 - TGTGCCAGCACCCGAGACTTGTCTGGGGCCAACGTCCTGACTTTC CASTRDLSGANVLTF
TRBJ2-5 15 TRBV18 TRBD2 TGTGCCAGCTCGCCCCGGACTAGGTCGGGGGAGACCCAGTACTTC CASSPRTRSGETQYF
TRBJ2-7 15 TRBV2 - TGTGCCAGCAGTGAGAGTATGGGAACAGGCTACGAGCAGTACTTC CASSESMGTGYEQYF
TRBJ1-1 14 TRBV18 - TGTGCCAGCTCACCACAAGCGGGGGAAACTGAAGCTTTCTTT CASSPQAGETEAFF
TRBJ2-2 15 TRBV5-6 - TGTGCCAGCAGCTTTGAGCCACTGAACACCGGGGAGCTGTTTTTT CASSFEPLNTGELFF
TRBJ2-1 14 TRBV6-1 TRBD2 TGTGCCAGCAGTGAAACTAGCGACTACAATGAGCAGTTCTTC CASSETSDYNEQFF
TRBJ2-7 14 TRBV15 - TGTGCCACCAGCAGAGAGACTAGGAACTACGAGCAGTACTTC CATSRETRNYEQYF
TRBJ1-2 14 TRBV5-4 TRBD1 TGTGCCAGCAGCCGTACAGGGGAAATTAATAGCTACACCTTC CASSRTGEINSYTF
TRBJ2-7 16 TRBV4-1 TRBD1 TGCGCCAGCAGCCAAGGTACCGGGACAGGGGCCTACGAGCAGTACTTC CASSQGTGTGAYEQYF
TRBJ1-6 15 TRBV14 - TGTGCCAGCAGCGTATTTCAGGGGAACAATTCACCCCTCCACTTT CASSVFQGNNSPLHF
TRBJ1-2 14 TRBV5-1 TRBD1 TGCGCCAGCAGCCAACAGGGGGCAGGCCTCGGCTACACCTTC CASSQQGAGLGYTF
TRBJ1-1 13 TRBV18 - TGTGCCAGCTCACAGGACATGAACACTGAAGCTTTCTTT CASSQDMNTEAFF
TRBJ1-3 14 TRBV13 - TGTGCCAGCAGCCTCGGGACTAGGGGAAACACCATATATTTT CASSLGTRGNTIYF
TRBJ2-7 14 TRBV7-9 TRBD1 TGTGCCAGCAGCCCCCGGACAGGTCGGAACGAGCAGTACTTC CASSPRTGRNEQYF
TRBJ1-5 14 TRBV6-5 TRBD1 TGTGCCGGCAGACACGGGACAGCGAATCAGCCCCAGCATTTT CAGRHGTANQPQHF
TRBJ2-3 15 TRBV6-6 TRBD1 TGTGCCAGCAGTACCCGAGACAGGGGCACAGATACGCAGTATTTT CASSTRDRGTDTQYF
TRBJ2-1 16 TRBV4-3 - TGCGCCAGCAGCCAAGAGAAGAGGAGCTCCTACAATGAGCAGTTCTTC CASSQEKRSSYNEQFF
TRBJ1-2 14 TRBV7-6 - TGTGCCAGCAGCTTAGACAGGGTCGGCTATGGCTACACCTTC CASSLDRVGYGYTF
TRBJ2-5 14 TRBV11-2 TRBD2 TGTGCCAGCAGCTTGAGCGGGGTTCAAGAGACCCAGTACTTC CASSLSGVQETQYF
TRBJ2-2 15 TRBV2 TRBD2 TGTGCCAGCATATTTAGCGGGGGGATGACCGGGGAGCTGTTTTTT CASIFSGGMTGELFF
TRBJ1-6 17 TRBV5-6 TRBD1 TGTGCCACTGGGACAGGGGGCCCGGGTCATTATAATTCACCCCTCCACTTT CATGTGGPGHYNSPLHF
TRBJ1-3 14 TRBV6-5 - TGTGCCAGCAGTTCGGTGCTCTCTGGAAACACCATATATTTT CASSSVLSGNTIYF
TRBJ1-2 14 TRBV6-6 TRBD1 TGTGCCAGCATAATTACGGGACAGGGATATGGCTACACCTTC CASIITGQGYGYTF
TRBJ1-3 15 TRBV5-1 - TGCGCCAGCAGCTCCAGGGTGGGAGGTGGAAACACCATATATTTT CASSSRVGGGNTIYF
TRBJ1-3 15 TRBV5-1 - TGCGCCAGCAGCTTGGCGGGGAGCTCTGGAAACACCATATATTTT CASSLAGSSGNTIYF
TRBJ2-1 15 TRBV18 TRBD1 TGTGCCAGCTCATCGGGACAGAGCTCCTACAATGAGCAGTTCTTC CASSSGQSSYNEQFF
TRBJ1-6 18 TRBV4-2 TRBD1 TGTGCCAGCAGCCAAACCCCAAAACGGGGACAGGGATATTCACCCCTCCACTTT CASSQTPKRGQGYSPLHF
TRBJ2-1 13 TRBV6-1 TRBD1 TGTGCCAGCTGGGGACAGGTCTACAATGAGCAGTTCTTC CASWGQVYNEQFF
TRBJ1-6 15 TRBV19 - TGTGCCAGTAGTATAGTGTACAGCTTTAATTCACCCCTCCACTTT CASSIVYSFNSPLHF
TRBJ2-7 12 TRBV10-2 - TGCGCCAGCAGTGAGACGGGTGACGAGCAGTACTTC CASSETGDEQYF
TRBJ1-6 15 TRBV28 TRBD1 TGTGCCAGCAGTCCGACAGGGAGGTTGTATTCACCCCTCCACTTT CASSPTGRLYSPLHF
TRBJ2-7 14 TRBV5-8 - TGTGCCAGCAGCTTGGCCCCAGGAACCTACGAGCAGTACTTC CASSLAPGTYEQYF
TRBJ2-1 14 TRBV7-2 TRBD2 TGTGCCAGCAGCTTAGCTAGACTAGCGGGGGGTCCGTTCTTC CASSLARLAGGPFF
TRBJ2-1 15 TRBV18 TRBD2 TGTGCCAGCTCACCACCTAGCGGGGGCGGCAATGAGCAGTTCTTC CASSPPSGGGNEQFF
TRBJ1-5 15 TRBV6-5 TRBD1 TGTGCCAGCAGGCAAGGCAGGGGGAGCAATCAGCCCCAGCATTTT CASRQGRGSNQPQHF
TRBJ2-7 12 TRBV7-9 TRBD2 TGTGCCAGCAGCACGGGAGGTGACGAGCAGTACTTC CASSTGGDEQYF
TRBJ2-7 13 TRBV2 TRBD1 TGTGCCAGCAGGAGGACAGGGACGAACGAGCAGTACTTC CASRRTGTNEQYF